This TCR beta chain was identified during a study of T cell responses to AZD1222 COVID-19 vaccine. Overall study results and limits: Nearly half of spike-specific TCRs reportedly target unmutated variant regions. Recipients of two AZD1222 doses showed rising Spike-specific TCR breadth and depth.

This clone has only one observation. Its specificity is not known. The CDR3 runs to 12 residues. V was clipped by 4 bases and J by 6 bases, with 10 bases between them. The method was immunoSEQ multiplex PCR; TCRdb's version includes in-frame clones alone and lacks a portion of them. The sample lists more than 150,000 clones; about 87% were seen once. Material: peripheral blood, obtained on day 0 of AZD1222 vaccination. The TCR comes from an adult in good health. This chain links TRBV12-3 or TRBV12-4 with TRBJ2-7, with a tentative D call TRBD2 (5 bases). The CDR3 here is CASSYPEGEQYF. The CDR3 DNA is TGTGCCAGCAGTTACCCCGAGGGCGAGCAGTACTTC.